This entry lists 9 T cell receptor beta chains sequenced from one sample in a study of cytomegalovirus exposure and HLA in healthy donors. The protocol was immunoSEQ multiplex PCR, while the TCRdb copy is restricted to in-frame clones and leaves out a portion. The data show under 200,000 clones, with roughly nine tenths seen just once and about a tenth held by the top ten. The sequencing input was PBMCs. These receptors all stem from a woman under 30 in good health and CMV-seropositive.

The chain employs TRBV6-4 and TRBJ2-1; the match to TRBD2 covers 16 bases. After removal of 8 bases from V and 5 bases from J, the junction contained 6 bases not matched to a gene. CDR1 is MRHNA, CDR2 SNTAGT, per germline. This CDR3 has 16 amino acids. The CDR3 DNA sequence: TGTGCCAGCCGGCGGGGACTAGCGGGAGGGGACAATGAGCAGTTCTTC. Protein sequence: CASRRGLAGGDNEQFF.

The chain uses TRBV2 and TRBJ2-1; D is uncertain. The CDR3 extends over 19 amino acids. The germline V and J ends were trimmed by 6 bases and 1 base, with 25 bases remaining between them. The germline V gene has CDR1 SNHLY and CDR2 FYNNEI. The CDR3 here is CASRFPSLPQNLSYNEQFF. The CDR3 DNA follows: TGTGCCAGCAGGTTTCCGAGTCTGCCCCAAAACCTTTCCTACAATGAGCAGTTCTTC. Filled out from reference TRBV2 and TRBJ2-1, the complete variable domain reads EPEVTQTPSHQVTQMGQEVILRCVPISNHLYFYWYRQILGQKVEFLVSFYNNEISEKSEIFDDQFSVERPDGSNFTLKIRSTKLEDSAMYFCASRFPSLPQNLSYNEQFFGPGTRLTVL.

The chain is built from TRBV9 and TRBJ2-1; D call uncertain. The ends were cut back, 0 bases at V and 3 bases at J, with 7 bases in the middle. The CDR3 has 14 residues. Germline assignment: CDR1 SGDLS and CDR2 YYNGEE. The CDR3 bases are TGTGCCAGCAGCGTAGACACCCACTACAATGAGCAGTTCTTC. Protein sequence: CASSVDTHYNEQFF.

The chain carries TRBV5-4 and TRBJ2-3; a weak D match, TRBD2 (7 bases). Looked up from germline, CDR1 is SGHNT and CDR2 is YYREEE (reference sequence). V lost 0 bases and J 2 bases, leaving 16 bases between the germline ends. The CDR3 contains 17 residues. The CDR3 loop is CASSLGGGAGYTDTQYF. CDR3 DNA: TGTGCCAGCAGCTTGGGAGGGGGAGCGGGGTACACAGATACGCAGTATTTT.

This clone appeared a few times. The chain is built from TRBV15 and TRBJ2-3; 11 bases agree with TRBD1. Trimming at V came to 1 base and at J to 6 bases, leaving 6 bases not matched to a gene. The CDR3 totals 16 residues. CDR1 and CDR2 from the germline V gene are LNHNV and YYDKDF (reference sequence). The CDR3 region has the DNA TGTGCCACCAGCAGAGTACCGGGACAGGGGGGCGATACGCAGTATTTT. Protein sequence: CATSRVPGQGGDTQYF.

The chain combines TRBV9 with TRBJ1-1; 9 positions agree with TRBD1. The CDR3 has 17 amino acids. V was pared by 3 bases and J by 3 bases, with 12 bases of the junction left unmatched. Germline assignment: CDR1 SGDLS and CDR2 YYNGEE. CDR3 sequence reads: CASSAVGTGIGDTEAFF. Written as DNA, the CDR3 is TGTGCCAGCAGCGCAGTAGGGACAGGGATCGGGGACACTGAAGCTTTCTTT.

The rearrangement uses TRBV27 and TRBJ2-1; 10 positions match TRBD2. Germline CDR1 and CDR2: MNHEY and SMNVEV (reference sequence). V shed 1 base, J shed 7 bases, and the junction held 13 bases outside the gene matches. This CDR3 is built from 18 residues. In DNA, the CDR3 is TGTGCCAGCAGTTTATTACCCAGGGCCGGACTAGCGGAGAATGAGCAGTTCTTC. It encodes CASSLLPRAGLAENEQFF.

V is TRBV15 and J is TRBJ1-5; TRBD1 agrees at 7 bases. The V gene's germline CDR1 is LNHNV and CDR2 YYDKDF (reference sequence). V trimming: 4 bases; J trimming: 1 base; junction bases outside the gene matches: 4. This CDR3 has 15 amino acids. In nucleotides, the CDR3 is TGTGCCACCAGCAAAGGACAGGAGAGCAATCAGCCCCAGCATTTT. This sequence encodes CATSKGQESNQPQHF.

The CDR3 loop is CATSSGHLNPYEQYF. The CDR3 bases are TGTGCCACTTCATCGGGACACCTCAACCCCTACGAGCAGTACTTC. This chain joins TRBV19 and TRBJ2-7; TRBD1 might be the D (6 bases). With 10 bases removed from V and 2 bases from J, the gap between germline ends came to 21 bases. The CDR3 has 15 residues. From germline, CDR1 is LNHDA and CDR2 SQIVND (reference sequence).